This record concerns one T cell receptor beta chain sequence. Its cognate antigen is unknown. This CDR3 contains 13 residues. V lost 5 bases and J 5 bases, leaving 12 bases between the germline ends. Germline V gives CDR1 SNHLY, CDR2 FYNNEI. The source of the sample is a study of T-cell memory formation after mild COVID-19. Study conclusions and caveats: Certain responding clones were present in pre-infection memory, suggesting participation of cross-reactive memory.

TCRdb independently ran MiXCR on the 5' RACE reads; one entry per CDR3 protein. The sample contains more than 400,000 distinct CDR3 sequences, around a sixth of which appear only once. The sequencing sample was made of PBMCs or a T cell subset sorted from them (not recorded which). This receptor was identified in an adult woman who had mild COVID-19 (a few samples of this study predate the infection). Cell type and time point are not known. This chain links TRBV2 with TRBJ2-5, with D perhaps TRBD1 (5 bases). As DNA, the CDR3 is TGTGCCAGCAGTCGTCAGGGTAGCGAGACCCAGTACTTC. It encodes CASSRQGSETQYF.